This record looks at one TCR beta chain sequence and its context. Its antigen is undetermined. The data derive from a study of blood T cells in healthy people across ages. It was roughly 10 milliliters of peripheral blood that were drawn from each donor. Germline lookup yields CDR1 DFQATT and CDR2 SNEGSKA (reference sequence). CDR3 length: 16 residues. Whole-study results and caveats: TCR beta diversity, measured per million T cells, fell in a roughly linear way with age.

A second PCR of about 6 to 11 cycles used a sample-barcoded 5' primer and a J-beta primer mix. MiXCR, run by TCRdb on the 5' RACE reads, gives a single entry per CDR3 protein. The table includes 1.5 million to 2 million distinct CDR3 sequences, just under 50% detected once. This receptor was identified in a woman aged 40 to 50 in good health. This rearrangement joins TRBV20-1 to TRBJ2-5; 9 bases agree with TRBD1. The tail of the sequence fits TRBJ2-4 better, so the J call may be wrong. The sample was blood. The CDR3 nucleotides are TGCAGTGCAGAGAGGGGGGACAGGGTTCCCAAAAACATTCAGTACTTC. The encoded protein is CSAERGDRVPKNIQYF.